The rows below give T cell receptor beta chains drawn from one sample of a study of post-analysis software for immune sequencing data. TCRdb re-called the PCR reads with MiXCR, one entry per CDR3 protein. The sample has some 890,000 distinct CDR3 sequences; approximately 53% are singletons. Material: blood. These receptors all come from a girl between 5 and 17 years old with multiple sclerosis. Each CDR3 is given with its conserved first and last residue. A D gene is named only where the DNA matches it firmly. Clone size, where shown, is once, few, many, or a class for clones that have expanded.

TRBV20-1	TRBJ2-3	-	-	TGCAGTGCTAGACACGAAATGGGGGATACGCAGTATTTT	CSARHEMGDTQYF
TRBV3-1	TRBJ2-3	-	TRBD2	TGTGCCAGCAGCCAGGCGGGACTAGACGCAGATACGCAGTATTTT	CASSQAGLDADTQYF
TRBV5-1	TRBJ2-1	-	-	TGCGCCAGCAGCTTGCAGGGCCACCTACTTTACAATGAGCAGTTCTTC	CASSLQGHLLYNEQFF
TRBV5-1	TRBJ2-3	-	TRBD2	TGCGCCAGCAACCCCCTAGCGGGGGTAGATACGCAGTATTTT	CASNPLAGVDTQYF
TRBV19	TRBJ1-5	few	-	TGTGCGGTAGCATCGGCGCGCAATCAGCCCCAGCATTTT	CAVASARNQPQHF
TRBV5-1	TRBJ2-7	-	TRBD1	TGCGCCAGCAGCGGTGCGGGACAGGGTTACAATGAGCAGTACTTC	CASSGAGQGYNEQYF
TRBV5-1	TRBJ2-5	-	TRBD2	TGCGCCAGCAGCGTGACTAGCTCGGGCGGTGAGCAGTACTTC	CASSVTSSGGEQYF
TRBV12-3/TRBV12-4	TRBJ2-1	-	TRBD2	TGTGCCAGCAGCCTTTACGCCCGCGGGAGTCTCCCCTCGAAGCAGTTCTTC	CASSLYARGSLPSKQFF
TRBV5-1	TRBJ2-7	-	-	TGCGCCAGCAGCTTGGGGGGCACTCTCTACGAGCAGTACTTC	CASSLGGTLYEQYF
TRBV5-1	TRBJ2-7	-	TRBD1	TGCGCCAGCAGCTTAGGCGACAGGGGAGTCGACTACGAGCAGTACTTC	CASSLGDRGVDYEQYF
TRBV6-5	TRBJ2-5	once	TRBD2	TGTGCCAGCAGTTACTCAGGGGTTAGCGGGACGTACCAAGAGACCCAGTACTTC	CASSYSGVSGTYQETQYF
TRBV7-9	TRBJ2-3	-	-	TGTGCCAGCAGCTTAGCAGGCGGGATCAGCACAGATACGCAGTATTTT	CASSLAGGISTDTQYF
TRBV11-3	TRBJ2-1	-	TRBD2	TGTGCCAGCAGCGGGACTAGCAATGAGCAGTTCTTC	CASSGTSNEQFF
TRBV20-1	TRBJ2-1	few	TRBD1	TGCAGTGCTAGTGGGACAGGGCCCTACAATGAGCAGTTCTTC	CSASGTGPYNEQFF
TRBV29-1	TRBJ2-3	-	-	TGCAGCGTTGGGGCCCTCAGACCAGATACGCAGTATTTT	CSVGALRPDTQYF
TRBV20-1	TRBJ2-1	few	-	TGCAGCGTTATGCTCGGGGACAACTACAATGAGCAGTTCTTC	CSVMLGDNYNEQFF
TRBV29-1	TRBJ1-1	-	TRBD1	TGCAGCGCGACCATCGTGCAGGGGGGGTATCCTGAAGCTTTCTTT	CSATIVQGGYPEAFF
TRBV21-1	TRBJ2-7	few	-	TGTGCCAGCAGCAAAGTCCTGACATCTACAGGGGGCCCTTACGAGCAGTACTTC	CASSKVLTSTGGPYEQYF
TRBV7-9	TRBJ2-7	-	-	TGTGCCAGCAGCCCGACGACAACCGAGCAGTACTTC	CASSPTTTEQYF
TRBV28	TRBJ2-4	once	-	TGTGCCAGCAGTTTTAGGGGGGTAAACATTCAGTACTTC	CASSFRGVNIQYF
TRBV7-7	TRBJ2-5	few	-	TGTGCCAGCAGCCGAGGAGCCGGGACCCAAGAGACCCAGTACTTC	CASSRGAGTQETQYF
TRBV9	TRBJ2-3	-	-	TGTGCCAGCAGCGTAGATGGGGGAAGCACAGATACGCAGTATTTT	CASSVDGGSTDTQYF
TRBV5-1	TRBJ2-5	-	TRBD2	TGCGCCAGCAGCGGGCCGACTAGCGGGAGAAAAGAGACCCAGTACTTC	CASSGPTSGRKETQYF
TRBV7-8	TRBJ2-3	-	-	TGTGCCAGCAGCTCACCGACGCGGACCGCGGCAGATACGCAGTATTTT	CASSSPTRTAADTQYF
TRBV7-3	TRBJ2-5	-	-	TGTGCCAGCGGAAGGACATACCAAGAGACCCAGTACTTC	CASGRTYQETQYF
TRBV5-1	TRBJ2-7	-	-	TGCGCCAGCAGCTTGGTATCAGGGATCGGGGCCTACGAGCAGTACTTC	CASSLVSGIGAYEQYF
TRBV20-1	TRBJ2-4	many	-	TGCAGTGCCAGGTCATATGGACCTGGGATGGGGAAAAACATTCAGTACTTC	CSARSYGPGMGKNIQYF
TRBV13	TRBJ1-4	-	-	TGTGCCAGCAGCTTGGGACGGCCAACTAATGAAAAACTGTTTTTT	CASSLGRPTNEKLFF
TRBV7-3	TRBJ2-7	few	-	TGTGCCAGCAGCTTTCCCGGGTCAAGGGAGCAGTACTTC	CASSFPGSREQYF
TRBV21-1	TRBJ2-4	few	-	TGTGCCAGCAGCAAAGCTCGCGGGGGGTACGAGGGAGCCAAAAACATTCAGTACTTC	CASSKARGGYEGAKNIQYF
TRBV3-1	TRBJ2-7	-	-	TGTGCCAGCAGCCAAGATAGCGGACTCCTTCGGATCTACGAGCAGTACTTC	CASSQDSGLLRIYEQYF
TRBV9	TRBJ1-2	-	-	TGTGCCAGCAGCGTAGCAGTGGAAGGACAGCTCTATGGCTACACCTTC	CASSVAVEGQLYGYTF
TRBV23-1	TRBJ2-1	-	TRBD2	TGCGCCAGCAGTCCACCACACGGGACTAGCGGGAGTCAAGATGAGCAGTTCTTC	CASSPPHGTSGSQDEQFF
TRBV6-2/TRBV6-3	TRBJ2-3	once	TRBD2	TGTGCCAGCAGTTACTCAGCGGGGGGATACAGAGCTACGCAGTATTTT	CASSYSAGGYRATQYF
TRBV7-6	TRBJ2-3	-	TRBD1	TGTGCCAGCGGGGACAGGGTAACATATACGCAGTATTTT	CASGDRVTYTQYF
TRBV5-1	TRBJ1-1	-	-	TGCGCCAGCAGCTTCGAAGGGGCTGGAGGGGCTTTCTTT	CASSFEGAGGAFF
TRBV6-5	TRBJ1-1	-	-	TGTGCCAGCAGTTACTCGAGCCTGGGACCAAAGGGGGCTTTCTTT	CASSYSSLGPKGAFF
TRBV6-6	TRBJ2-1	-	TRBD2	TGTGCCAGCAGTTACTCAAGTAGCGGGGGATACAATGAGCAGTTCTTC	CASSYSSSGGYNEQFF
TRBV12-3/TRBV12-4	TRBJ2-1	-	TRBD1	TGTGCCAGCGCGAATCAGGGGGCGCGTGAGCAGTTCTTC	CASANQGAREQFF